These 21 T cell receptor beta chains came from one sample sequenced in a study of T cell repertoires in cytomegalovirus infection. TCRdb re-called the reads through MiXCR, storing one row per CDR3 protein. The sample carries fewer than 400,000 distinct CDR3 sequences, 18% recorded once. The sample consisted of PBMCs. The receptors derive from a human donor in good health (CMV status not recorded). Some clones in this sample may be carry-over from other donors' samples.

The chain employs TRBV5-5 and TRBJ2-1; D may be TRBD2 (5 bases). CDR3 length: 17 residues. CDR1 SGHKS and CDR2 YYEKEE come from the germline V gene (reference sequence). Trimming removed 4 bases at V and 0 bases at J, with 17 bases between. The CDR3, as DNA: TGTGCCAGCAGCCCAGCCCCCCTAGGGAGCTCCTACAATGAGCAGTTCTTC. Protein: CASSPAPLGSSYNEQFF.

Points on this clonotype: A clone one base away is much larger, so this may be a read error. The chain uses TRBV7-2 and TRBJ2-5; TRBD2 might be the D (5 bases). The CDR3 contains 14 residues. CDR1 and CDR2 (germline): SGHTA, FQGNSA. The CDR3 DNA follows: TGTGTCAGCCCCGGGAACCCCCGAAGGGAGACCCAGTACTTC. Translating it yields CVSPGNPRRETQYF. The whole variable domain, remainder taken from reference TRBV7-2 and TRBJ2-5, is GAGVSQSPSNKVTEKGKDVELRCDPISGHTALYWYRQSLGQGLEFLIYFQGNSAPDKSGLPSDRFSAERTGGSVSTLTIQRTQQEDSAVYLCVSPGNPRRETQYFGPGTRLLVL.

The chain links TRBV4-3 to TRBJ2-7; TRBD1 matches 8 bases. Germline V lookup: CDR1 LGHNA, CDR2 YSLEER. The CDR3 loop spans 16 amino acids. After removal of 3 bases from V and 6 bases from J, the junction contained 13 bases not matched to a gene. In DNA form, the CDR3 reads TGCGCCAGCAGCCACAGACCGGGACAGGCAGCATCCGAGCAGTACTTC. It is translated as CASSHRPGQAASEQYF.

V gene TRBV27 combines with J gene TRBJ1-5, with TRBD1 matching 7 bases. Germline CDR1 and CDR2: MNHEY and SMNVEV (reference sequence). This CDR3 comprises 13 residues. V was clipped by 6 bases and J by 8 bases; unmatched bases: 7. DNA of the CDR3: TGTGCCAGCAGGCTAGCTGACAGGGAGCCCCAGCATTTT. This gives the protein CASRLADREPQHF.

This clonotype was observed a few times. The CDR3 DNA follows: TGTGCCAGCAGCTTATCTATCCCGCCCTACGAGCAGTACTTC. This gives the protein CASSLSIPPYEQYF. The rearrangement joins TRBV7-2 to TRBJ2-7; D gene unclear. V gave up 2 bases and J gave up 2 bases, with 10 bases separating them. From germline, CDR1 is SGHTA and CDR2 FQGNSA. CDR3 length equals 14 residues.

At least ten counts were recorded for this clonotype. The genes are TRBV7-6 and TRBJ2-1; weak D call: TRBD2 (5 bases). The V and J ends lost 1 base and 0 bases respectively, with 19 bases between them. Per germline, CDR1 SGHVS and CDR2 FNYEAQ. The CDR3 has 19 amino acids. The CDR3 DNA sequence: TGTGCCAGCAGCTTAGACCCGGCTAGCCCCTCTAGCTCCTACAATGAGCAGTTCTTC. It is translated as CASSLDPASPSSSYNEQFF.

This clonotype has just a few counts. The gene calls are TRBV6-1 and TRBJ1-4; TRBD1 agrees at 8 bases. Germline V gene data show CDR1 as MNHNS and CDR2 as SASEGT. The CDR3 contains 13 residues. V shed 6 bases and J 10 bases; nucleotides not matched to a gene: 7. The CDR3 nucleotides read TGTGCCAGCAGAAACGGACAGGGACGAAAACTGTTTTTT. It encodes CASRNGQGRKLFF.

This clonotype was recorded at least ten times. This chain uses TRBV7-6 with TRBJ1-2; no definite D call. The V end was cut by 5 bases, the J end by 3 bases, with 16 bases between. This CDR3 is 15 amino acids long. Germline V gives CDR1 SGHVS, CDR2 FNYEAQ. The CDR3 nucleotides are TGTGCCAGCAGCCCATATGTGGCTGGGGACTATGGCTACACCTTC. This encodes CASSPYVAGDYGYTF.

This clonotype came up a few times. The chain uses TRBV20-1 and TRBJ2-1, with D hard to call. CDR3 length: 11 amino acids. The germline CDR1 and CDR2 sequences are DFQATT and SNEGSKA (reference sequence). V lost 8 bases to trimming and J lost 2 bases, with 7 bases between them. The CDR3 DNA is TGCAGTCGGCAGACCTACAATGAGCAGTTCTTC. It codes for CSRQTYNEQFF.

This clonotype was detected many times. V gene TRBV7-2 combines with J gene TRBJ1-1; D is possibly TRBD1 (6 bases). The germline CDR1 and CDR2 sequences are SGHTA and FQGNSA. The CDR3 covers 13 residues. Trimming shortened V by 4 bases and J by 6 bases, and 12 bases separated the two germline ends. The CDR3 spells CASSSEGGSEAFF. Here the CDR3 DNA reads TGTGCCAGCAGCTCTGAGGGGGGATCTGAAGCTTTCTTT.

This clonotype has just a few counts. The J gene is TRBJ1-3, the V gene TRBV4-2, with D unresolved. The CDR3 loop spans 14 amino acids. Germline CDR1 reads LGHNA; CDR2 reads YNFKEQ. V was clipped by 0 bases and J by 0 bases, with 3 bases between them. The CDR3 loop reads CASSQEASGNTIYF. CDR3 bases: TGTGCCAGCAGCCAAGAAGCCTCTGGAAACACCATATATTTT.

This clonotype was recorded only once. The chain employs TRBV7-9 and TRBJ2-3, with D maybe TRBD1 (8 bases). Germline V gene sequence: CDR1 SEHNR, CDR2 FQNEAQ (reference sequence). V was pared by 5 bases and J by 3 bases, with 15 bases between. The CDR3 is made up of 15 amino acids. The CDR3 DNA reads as TGTGCCAGCAGCCTGCACAGGGGGGGGACAGATACGCAGTATTTT. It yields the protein CASSLHRGGTDTQYF. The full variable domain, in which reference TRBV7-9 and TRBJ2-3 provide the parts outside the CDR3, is DTGVSQNPRHKITKRGQNVTFRCDPISEHNRLYWYRQTLGQGPEFLTYFQNEAQLEKSRLLSDRFSAERPKGSFSTLEIQRTEQGDSAMYLCASSLHRGGTDTQYFGPGTRLTVL.

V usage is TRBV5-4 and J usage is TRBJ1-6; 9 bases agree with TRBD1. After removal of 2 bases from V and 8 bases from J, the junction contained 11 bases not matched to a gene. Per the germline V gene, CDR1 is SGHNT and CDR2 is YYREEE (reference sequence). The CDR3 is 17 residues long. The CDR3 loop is CASSFSTGGQGHSPLHF. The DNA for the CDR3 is TGTGCCAGCAGCTTTTCGACCGGGGGACAGGGCCATTCACCCCTCCACTTT.

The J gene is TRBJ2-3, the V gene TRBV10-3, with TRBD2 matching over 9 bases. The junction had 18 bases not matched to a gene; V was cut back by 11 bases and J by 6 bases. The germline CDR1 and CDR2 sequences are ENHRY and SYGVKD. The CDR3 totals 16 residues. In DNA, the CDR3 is TGTGCCGCACAGGGCAGTGAGCGGGGGGCCCCGGATACGCAGTATTTT. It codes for CAAQGSERGAPDTQYF.

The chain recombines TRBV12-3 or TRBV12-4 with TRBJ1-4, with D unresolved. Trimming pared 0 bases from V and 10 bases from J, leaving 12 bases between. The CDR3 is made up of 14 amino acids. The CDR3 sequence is CASSLASQAGKLFF. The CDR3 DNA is TGTGCCAGCAGTTTAGCGTCTCAGGCCGGAAAACTGTTTTTT.

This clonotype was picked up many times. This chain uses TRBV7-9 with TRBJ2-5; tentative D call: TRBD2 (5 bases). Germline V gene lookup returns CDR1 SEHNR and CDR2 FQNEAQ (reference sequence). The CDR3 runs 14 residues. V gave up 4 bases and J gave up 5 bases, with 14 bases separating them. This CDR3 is CASSSGVSSETQYF. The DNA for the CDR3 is TGTGCCAGCAGCTCCGGGGTCAGCTCGGAGACCCAGTACTTC.

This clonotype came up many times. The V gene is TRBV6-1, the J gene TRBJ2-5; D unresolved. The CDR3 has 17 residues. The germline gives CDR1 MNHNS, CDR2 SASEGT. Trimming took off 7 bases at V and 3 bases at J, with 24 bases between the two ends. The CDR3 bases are TGTGCCAGCAATACCGGACGGATTCCAGCGCCAAAAGAGACCCAGTACTTC. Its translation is CASNTGRIPAPKETQYF.

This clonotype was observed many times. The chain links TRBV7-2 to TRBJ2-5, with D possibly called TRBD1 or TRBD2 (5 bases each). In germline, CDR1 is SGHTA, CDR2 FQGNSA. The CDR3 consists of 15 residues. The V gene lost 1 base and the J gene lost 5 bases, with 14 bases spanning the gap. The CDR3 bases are TGTGCCAGCAGCTTAGACGCAGGGTGGGAGGAGACCCAGTACTTC. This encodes CASSLDAGWEETQYF.

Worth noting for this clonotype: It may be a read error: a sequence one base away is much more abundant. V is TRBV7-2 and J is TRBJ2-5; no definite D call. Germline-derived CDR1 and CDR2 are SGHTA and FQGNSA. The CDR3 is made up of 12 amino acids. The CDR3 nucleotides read TGTGCCAGCAGTCCATCCCGTACTACCCAGTGCTTC. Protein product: CASSPSRTTQCF.

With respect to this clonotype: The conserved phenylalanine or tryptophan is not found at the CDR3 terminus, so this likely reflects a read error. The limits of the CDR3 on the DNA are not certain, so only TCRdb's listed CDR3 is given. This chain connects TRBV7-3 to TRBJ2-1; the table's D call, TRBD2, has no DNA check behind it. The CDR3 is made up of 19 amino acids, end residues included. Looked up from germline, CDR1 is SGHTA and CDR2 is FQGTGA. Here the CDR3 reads CASSPTGTSGTGKYNEKFL.

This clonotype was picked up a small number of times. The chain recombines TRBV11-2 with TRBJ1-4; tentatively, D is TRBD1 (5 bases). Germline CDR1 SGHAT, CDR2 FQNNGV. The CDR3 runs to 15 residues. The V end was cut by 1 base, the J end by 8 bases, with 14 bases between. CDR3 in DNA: TGTGCCAGCAGCTTAGGGGCCGGGAAGGGGGAAAAACTGTTTTTT. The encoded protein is CASSLGAGKGEKLFF.